Following are 4 T cell receptor beta chains from one sample sequenced in a study of T cells after yellow fever vaccination. MiXCR was run by TCRdb on the 5' RACE reads, yielding one entry per CDR3 protein. The sample lists roughly 120,000 distinct CDR3 sequences, about 7.8% occurring once. Specimen: CD4+ T cells sorted from PBMCs, collected 45 days after the first yellow fever vaccination. The receptors originated from a man younger than 30 who received the YFV17D yellow fever vaccine.

There are many counts of this clonotype. This chain links TRBV20-1 with TRBJ2-1, with D unclear. The V gene lost 5 bases and the J gene lost 8 bases, with 10 bases spanning the gap. The CDR3 loop spans 11 amino acids. Per the germline V gene, CDR1 is DFQATT and CDR2 is SNEGSKA (reference sequence). CDR3 DNA sequence: TGCAGTGCTCTCCGGAACTATGAGCAGTTCTTC. Translated, it gives CSALRNYEQFF.

This clonotype was counted ten times or more. V and J are TRBV18 and TRBJ1-5, with TRBD1 as a possible D gene (6 bases). Deletions cut 5 bases from V and 4 bases from J, with 12 bases between. The CDR3 spans 14 residues. Germline V lookup: CDR1 KGHSH, CDR2 LQKENI. The CDR3 DNA sequence: TGTGCCAGCTCATCACAGGGAGGGAATCAGCCCCAGCATTTT. This sequence encodes CASSSQGGNQPQHF.

This clonotype was counted many times. The chain links TRBV5-4 to TRBJ1-1; D may be TRBD1 (5 bases). The V gene's germline CDR1 is SGHNT and CDR2 YYREEE (reference sequence). Trimming took 5 bases from V and 0 from J, leaving 11 bases between them. The CDR3 is made up of 14 amino acids. CDR3 coding DNA: TGTGCCAGCAGTCGGGGCGCATTGAACACTGAAGCTTTCTTT. Translated: CASSRGALNTEAFF. The variable domain in full, with the rest retrieved from reference TRBV5-4 and TRBJ1-1, is ETGVTQSPTHLIKTRGQQVTLRCSSQSGHNTVSWYQQALGQGPQFIFQYYREEENGRGNFPPRFSGLQFPNYSSELNVNALELDDSALYLCASSRGALNTEAFFGQGTRLTVV.

This rearrangement joins TRBV7-2 to TRBJ2-5, with TRBD2 identical over 11 bases. This CDR3 is 14 amino acids long. The germline CDR1 and CDR2 sequences are SGHTA and FQGNSA. V lost 4 bases and J lost 6; bases outside the gene matches: 4. The CDR3 DNA reads TGTGCCAGCAGCTCGGGACTAGCGGCCCAGACCCAGTACTTC. Its translation is CASSSGLAAQTQYF.